This T cell receptor beta chain originates from a study of blood T cell repertoires in COVID-19. The germline gives CDR1 GTSNPN, CDR2 SVGIG (reference sequence). The CDR3 is 15 amino acids. V lost 3 bases and J lost 5, with 19 bases in between. The authors' processing: Cell counts per sample came from amplifying reference gene primers. Repertoires were generated with immunoSEQ multiplex PCR, while TCRdb's copy carries only in-frame clones and drops some. From that table come the V and J calls and clone size; the DNA was used to work out D and trimming. There are 250,000 or so clones in the sample; about 80% occur only once, and about 1.9% lies in the top ten.

The TCR comes from an elderly woman with acute or convalescent COVID-19. Sequenced material: peripheral blood. This sequence joins TRBV30 and TRBJ1-1; D is unresolved. The CDR3 reads CAWSHPGEGCTEAFF. The DNA of the CDR3 is TGTGCCTGGAGCCACCCCGGGGAGGGATGTACTGAAGCTTTCTTT. Combining the CDR3 with reference TRBV30 and TRBJ1-1 gives the whole variable domain SQTIHQWPATLVQPVGSPLSLECTVEGTSNPNLYWYRQAAGRGLQLLFYSVGIGQISSEVPQNLSASRPQDRQFILSSKKLLLSDSGFYLCAWSHPGEGCTEAFFGQGTRLTVV.